Below, 3 T cell receptor beta chains from the same sample are listed, as sequenced in a study of blood T cell repertoires in COVID-19. Data came from immunoSEQ multiplex PCR; TCRdb stores just in-frame clones and leaves some out. Of roughly 92,000 clones listed, roughly 91% are singletons. What was sequenced was peripheral blood. Receptor source: a woman aged 80 or over with acute or convalescent COVID-19.

This CDR3 reads CATRTGNTGELFF. As DNA, the CDR3 is TGTGCCACCAGGACAGGGAACACCGGGGAGCTGTTTTTT. This rearrangement joins TRBV11-3 to TRBJ2-2; TRBD1 matches at 7 bases. V shed 10 bases, J shed 1 base, and the junction held 3 bases outside the gene matches. The CDR3 contains 13 residues. Germline V CDR1 and CDR2: SGHNT, YENEEA.

The genes are TRBV13 and TRBJ1-1; tentative D call: TRBD1 (6 bases). This CDR3 contains 14 residues. Trimming stripped 5 bases from V and 10 bases from J, with 20 bases between. Germline assignment: CDR1 PRHDT and CDR2 FYEKMQ (reference sequence). CDR3 residues: CASSLGDRGSGAFF. The CDR3 bases are TGTGCCAGCAGCCTCGGCGATAGGGGGAGTGGAGCTTTCTTT.

The chain has TRBV5-4 and TRBJ1-2; 7 bases line up with TRBD1. CDR1 and CDR2 (germline): SGHNT, YYREEE (reference sequence). The junction had 15 bases not matched to a gene; V was cut back by 3 bases and J by 4 bases. The CDR3 has 17 residues. In DNA, the CDR3 is TGTGCCAGCAGCTGGGGGACCCGGGGACAGAGAGGCTATGGCTACACCTTC. It is translated as CASSWGTRGQRGYGYTF.